This T cell receptor (beta chain) was captured in a study of T cell responses to AZD1222 COVID-19 vaccine. Findings and caveats of the study: Donors skewed white British and female; clonal diversity was possibly underestimated.

Concerning this clone itself: Its antigen is unknown.

Clones were read by immunoSEQ multiplex PCR, and TCRdb kept only the in-frame ones, dropping some. The data contain approximately 140,000 clones, about 93% of them singletons. Sequenced here: peripheral blood, sampled on day 0 of AZD1222 vaccination. The receptor's source is an adult in good health.

This CDR3 reads CASTAGGTDTQYF. CDR3 bases: TGTGCCAGCACCGCAGGGGGCACAGATACGCAGTATTTT. The chain links TRBV28 to TRBJ2-3; TRBD1 might be the D (6 bases). The germline gives CDR1 MDHEN, CDR2 SYDVKM. Between the trimmed V and J ends, which lost 7 bases and 1 base, there was a span of 9 bases. The CDR3 has 13 residues.